This TCR beta chain was recorded in a study of blood T cell repertoires in COVID-19. Cohorts were determined from participant-reported clinical history. The recovered donors of Cohort 3 showed two negative PCRs, clearance, or symptom resolution. The table came from immunoSEQ multiplex PCR; TCRdb's copy has only in-frame clones and leaves some out. The sample contains around 170,000 clones, more than 70% of which appear only once. Germline-derived CDR1 and CDR2 are SQVTM and ANQGSEA. The CDR3 is 15 residues long. This sequence joins TRBV29-1 and TRBJ1-5, with 12 bases lining up with TRBD1. The source is a woman in her 30s who had recovered from COVID-19. Sequencing input: PBMCs or T cells enriched from blood (not recorded which). For the CDR3, the DNA is TGCAGTTCCGGGACAGGGGGCCCTGGCAATCAGCCCCAGCATTTT. This codes for CSSGTGGPGNQPQHF.